The 20 T cell receptor beta chains presented below share a single source sample, sequenced in a study of CD8+ T cells in alopecia areata. Extracted from the samples, RNA was reverse transcribed into cDNA to serve as the sequencing template. Profiling relied on immunoSEQ multiplex PCR, and the TCRdb table lists in-frame clones only, not all of them. The table records tens of thousands of clones, roughly 96% of them present only once. The sample consisted of CD8+ T cells sorted from blood, taken at week 0. These receptors were collected from a human donor with alopecia areata.

This chain connects TRBV18 to TRBJ2-7; D possibly corresponds to TRBD2 (5 bases). The V end was cut by 2 bases, the J end by 3 bases, with 11 bases between. CDR3 length: 14 amino acids. Germline values: CDR1 KGHSH, CDR2 LQKENI. In nucleotides, the CDR3 is TGTGCCAGCTCACCAGTTGGGAGTAGCTACGAGCAGTACTTC. Protein product: CASSPVGSSYEQYF.

This clone has a single count. V gene TRBV10-2 combines with J gene TRBJ2-7; D not certain. This CDR3 comprises 15 residues. Germline V gives CDR1 WSHSY, CDR2 SAAADI. V shed 5 bases and J shed 6 bases, with 20 bases lying between them. The CDR3 region is CASSYPPGRRAEQYF. The CDR3 DNA sequence: TGCGCCAGCAGTTACCCACCCGGGCGACGGGCCGAGCAGTACTTC.

The rearrangement joins TRBV13 to TRBJ2-7; D gene unclear. In germline, CDR1 is PRHDT, CDR2 FYEKMQ (reference sequence). Trimming removed 5 bases from V and 5 bases from J, with 7 bases in between. This CDR3 comprises 11 residues. CDR3 DNA: TGTGCCAGCAGCCTTGGGAACGAGCAGTACTTC. Protein product: CASSLGNEQYF. The variable domain in full, completed from reference TRBV13 and TRBJ2-7, reads AAGVIQSPRHLIKEKRETATLKCYPIPRHDTVYWYQQGPGQDPQFLISFYEKMQSDKGSIPDRFSAQQFSDYHSELNMSSLELGDSALYFCASSLGNEQYFGPGTRLTVT.

The rearrangement uses TRBV19 and TRBJ2-7; no clear D gene. Germline loops: CDR1 LNHDA, CDR2 SQIVND (reference sequence). The V end was cut by 3 bases, the J end by 2 bases, with 17 bases between. The CDR3 extends over 16 amino acids. The CDR3: CASSMIVGGKAYEQYF. In DNA form, the CDR3 reads TGTGCCAGTAGTATGATCGTTGGCGGCAAGGCCTACGAGCAGTACTTC.

The genes are TRBV5-1 and TRBJ2-5; 7 bases match TRBD1. The end of the DNA is better explained by TRBJ2-7, so the J call may be wrong. Germline loops: CDR1 SGHRS, CDR2 YFSETQ. The CDR3 extends over 15 amino acids. The CDR3 loop reads CASSLATGYSYEQYF. The CDR3 DNA follows: TGCGCCAGCAGCTTGGCGACAGGGTACTCCTACGAGCAGTACTTC.

The CDR3 spells CASSLGMGGNNYGYTF. The CDR3 nucleotides are TGTGCCAGCAGCTTGGGAATGGGGGGAAATAACTATGGCTACACCTTC. The chain carries TRBV7-6 and TRBJ1-2, with D maybe TRBD1 (5 bases). V was clipped by 3 bases and J by 1 base, with 15 bases between them. The CDR3 sequence is 16 residues long. CDR1 is SGHVS, CDR2 FNYEAQ, per germline.

The chain's CDR3 is CSVGPGTGKTYGYTF. Here the CDR3 DNA reads TGCAGCGTTGGTCCCGGGACAGGGAAGACCTATGGCTACACCTTC. The V call is TRBV29-1, the J call TRBJ1-2; 9 bases are a match to TRBD1. J lost 4 bases, V lost 4 bases, and 10 bases had no gene match. Per germline, CDR1 SQVTM and CDR2 ANQGSEA. CDR3 size: 15 residues. The full variable domain, its missing parts supplied by reference TRBV29-1 and TRBJ1-2, is SAVISQKPSRDICQRGTSLTIQCQVDSQVTMMFWYRQQPGQSLTLIATANQGSEATYESGFVIDKFPISRPNLTFSTLTVSNMSPEDSSIYLCSVGPGTGKTYGYTFGSGTRLTVV.

The chain combines TRBV2 with TRBJ2-7, with 10 bases fitting TRBD1. J was trimmed by 2 bases and V by 7 bases; bases with no gene match: 5. The germline CDR1 and CDR2 sequences are SNHLY and FYNNEI. There are 14 residues in the CDR3. The CDR3 reads CASKTGTGAYEQYF. CDR3 in DNA: TGTGCCAGCAAGACCGGGACAGGGGCCTACGAGCAGTACTTC.

V is TRBV5-4 and J is TRBJ2-5; D is undetermined. This CDR3 comprises 14 residues. Germline V gene sequence: CDR1 SGHNT, CDR2 YYREEE (reference sequence). The V end lost 4 bases, the J end lost 7 bases, and 17 bases lay between the germline ends. Here the CDR3 DNA reads TGTGCCAGCAGCCTGGGTGTCGGTTCCCTGACCCAGTACTTC. Residues: CASSLGVGSLTQYF.

Turning to this clone: One junction end disagrees with the germline gene, perhaps due to a read error. The chain employs TRBV4-3 and TRBJ1-2, with 7 positions matching TRBD1. Germline values: CDR1 LGHNA, CDR2 YSLEER. This CDR3 has 15 amino acids. The CDR3 reads CASIQDTTGQYCYTF. CDR3 sequence (DNA): TGCGCCAGCATCCAAGATACGACAGGGCAATATTGCTACACCTTC.

This sequence joins TRBV12-1 and TRBJ1-5. TRBV12-1 has pseudogene status. The CDR3 has 13 amino acids. The DNA of the CDR3 is TGTGCCAGCAGCTGCAGCAGCTATCAGCCCCAGCATTTT. This gives the protein CASSCSSYQPQHF.

This chain links TRBV10-3 with TRBJ2-7; D ambiguous. The CDR3 has 14 residues. CDR1 and CDR2 from the germline V gene are ENHRY and SYGVKD. V was cut by 2 bases and J by 3 bases, with 11 bases left in between. The CDR3 reads CAISEDTLNYEQYF. The DNA of the CDR3 is TGTGCCATCAGTGAGGACACGTTGAACTACGAGCAGTACTTC.

For the CDR3, the DNA is TGTGCCAGCAGCAAAGCATCAGGGCAGGGGGCGCGTGGCTACACCTTC. Translating it yields CASSKASGQGARGYTF. This chain joins TRBV21-1 and TRBJ1-2; the DNA was not compared with TRBD1, the D call given in the table. TRBV21-1 is classified as a pseudogene. This CDR3 has 16 residues.

The V gene is TRBV4-3, the J gene TRBJ2-5, with D possibly matching TRBD2 (7 bases). V was pared by 0 bases and J by 5 bases, with 16 bases between. The CDR3 length is 16 residues. CDR1 and CDR2 from the germline V gene are LGHNA and YSLEER. The CDR3 is CASSQDGGGTRETQYF. CDR3 bases: TGCGCCAGCAGCCAAGATGGCGGGGGCACTCGGGAGACCCAGTACTTC.

This chain connects TRBV5-1 to TRBJ2-7; no clear D gene. V was shortened by 4 bases and J by 2 bases, with 10 bases between the two germline ends. The germline V gene has CDR1 SGHRS and CDR2 YFSETQ. CDR3 length: 13 amino acids. The CDR3 region is CASSIAGPYEQYF. The CDR3 DNA sequence: TGCGCCAGCAGCATTGCCGGGCCCTACGAGCAGTACTTC. Using reference TRBV5-1 and TRBJ2-7 for the parts outside the CDR3, the full variable domain is KAGVTQTPRYLIKTRGQQVTLSCSPISGHRSVSWYQQTPGQGLQFLFEYFSETQRNKGNFPGRFSGRQFSNSRSEMNVSTLELGDSALYLCASSIAGPYEQYFGPGTRLTVT.

The J gene is TRBJ1-1, the V gene TRBV6-1; unclear D gene. Germline lookup yields CDR1 MNHNS and CDR2 SASEGT. The CDR3 loop spans 15 amino acids. V lost 8 bases and J 0 bases, leaving 16 bases between the germline ends. The CDR3 region has the DNA TGTGCCAGCCCCCCCGACATTTGGCTGAACACTGAAGCTTTCTTT. Its translation: CASPPDIWLNTEAFF.

The rearrangement links TRBV5-5 to TRBJ2-1, with D possibly being TRBD2 (6 bases). The V end lost 0 bases, the J end lost 12 bases, and 19 bases lay between the germline ends. From germline, CDR1 is SGHKS and CDR2 YYEKEE (reference sequence). The CDR3 extends over 15 amino acids. CDR3 region: CASSLDHRETQSQFF. CDR3 sequence (DNA): TGTGCCAGCAGCTTGGACCACCGGGAGACCCAATCGCAGTTCTTC.

The V call is TRBV6-5, the J call TRBJ1-6; 8 bases are a match to TRBD1. Germline CDR1 is MNHEY and CDR2 is SVGAGI. This CDR3 has 14 amino acids. V shed 2 bases and J 10 bases; nucleotides not matched to a gene: 4. DNA for the CDR3: TGTGCCAGCAGTTACCGTCCAGGGGGCTCACCCCTCCACTTT. Translation gives CASSYRPGGSPLHF.

On this clone: One end of the junction varies from germline; a read error may be responsible. The chain recombines TRBV5-4 with TRBJ2-1; D gene ambiguous. The CDR3 spans 11 residues. CDR1 SGHNT and CDR2 YYREEE come from the germline V gene (reference sequence). DNA for the CDR3: TGTGCCAGCAGCTCCGACAATGAGCAGTTCTTC. Protein sequence: CASSSDNEQFF.

The rearrangement links TRBV19 to TRBJ1-6; 7 nucleotides match TRBD1. The CDR3 length is 14 residues. V trimming: 9 bases; J trimming: 7 bases; junction bases outside the gene matches: 9. The germline V gene encodes CDR1 LNHDA and CDR2 SQIVND (reference sequence). The DNA of the CDR3 is TGTGCCAGCCGAGCAGACAGGGCAAATTCACCCCTCCACTTT. Translating gives CASRADRANSPLHF. Using reference TRBV19 and TRBJ1-6 for the parts outside the CDR3, the full variable domain is DGGITQSPKYLFRKEGQNVTLSCEQNLNHDAMYWYRQDPGQGLRLIYYSQIVNDFQKGDIAEGYSVSREKKESFPLTVTSAQKNPTAFYLCASRADRANSPLHFGNGTRLTVT.